These 25 T cell receptor beta chains came from one sample sequenced in a study of CD8+CD57+ T cells in acquired aplastic anemia. An expansion of CD8+CD57+ cells by flow cytometry had been shown in patients chosen for sequencing. Using genomic DNA as the template, TCR beta VDJ and CDR3 profiling was carried out. TCRdb redid the calling of the reads with MiXCR, one entry per CDR3 protein. The sample contains about 98,000 distinct CDR3 sequences, around 70% of which appear only once. Source material: sorted CD4+, CD8+, or CD8+CD57+ T cells (not recorded which) from PBMCs. Source of these receptors: a human donor with aplastic anemia.

This clonotype has at least ten counts. J is TRBJ2-3 and V is TRBV25-1; the D gene could be TRBD1 or TRBD2 (6 bases each). Trimming took off 0 bases at V and 5 bases at J, with 24 bases between the two ends. Germline V gene sequence: CDR1 MGHDK, CDR2 SYGVNS. The length of the CDR3 is 19 residues. This CDR3 is CASSEYRGETAGWIDTQYF. CDR3 in DNA: TGTGCCAGCAGTGAATATAGGGGGGAGACGGCGGGGTGGATAGATACGCAGTATTTT.

The chain has TRBV20-1 and TRBJ1-1; 9 bases are shared with TRBD1. Germline loops: CDR1 DFQATT, CDR2 SNEGSKA (reference sequence). The CDR3 extends over 15 amino acids. Trimming cost V 1 base and J 4 bases; bases outside gene matches: 7. DNA for the CDR3: TGCAGTGCTAGAGTGGGGACAGGGTTCGGCACTGAAGCTTTCTTT. It codes for CSARVGTGFGTEAFF.

The sample holds one count of this clonotype. The chain has TRBV5-4 and TRBJ1-2; 9 positions match TRBD1. V shed 3 bases and J 7 bases; nucleotides not matched to a gene: 4. This CDR3 contains 13 residues. Germline loops: CDR1 SGHNT, CDR2 YYREEE (reference sequence). CDR3 in DNA: TGTGCCAGCAGCTCCGGACAGGGGTCTGGCTACACCTTC. This translates into CASSSGQGSGYTF.

In its sample, this clonotype was seen once. The V and J genes are TRBV29-1 and TRBJ2-1, with 9 nucleotides matching TRBD1. Germline V gene lookup returns CDR1 SQVTM and CDR2 ANQGSEA. The CDR3 totals 14 residues. J gave up 3 bases and V 2 bases, and 2 bases lay outside the gene matches. This CDR3 is CSVETGGGYNEQFF. DNA of the CDR3: TGCAGCGTTGAAACAGGGGGCGGCTACAATGAGCAGTTCTTC.

This clonotype occurred many times. J is TRBJ1-5 and V is TRBV27; D unclear. Germline CDR1 and CDR2: MNHEY and SMNVEV (reference sequence). This CDR3 has 16 residues. V was pared by 3 bases and J by 7 bases, with 19 bases between. The CDR3 coding sequence is TGTGCCAGCAGTTTTGTAATAGGGCAGGTAGCCCAGCCCCAGCATTTT. It is translated as CASSFVIGQVAQPQHF.

V usage is TRBV9 and J usage is TRBJ1-2; TRBD1 agrees at 7 bases. Per germline, CDR1 SGDLS and CDR2 YYNGEE. V trimming: 3 bases; J trimming: 6 bases; junction bases outside the gene matches: 11. This CDR3 is 15 amino acids long. Here the CDR3 reads CASSAPIGQDHGYTF. The CDR3 region has the DNA TGTGCCAGCAGCGCGCCCATCGGACAGGACCATGGCTACACCTTC.

This clonotype was observed at least ten times. The chain joins TRBV6-1 to TRBJ2-6; D gene uncertain. The CDR3 covers 17 residues. V was shortened by 1 base and J by 0 bases, with 10 bases between the two germline ends. Germline V gene lookup returns CDR1 MNHNS and CDR2 SASEGT. The CDR3 loop is CASSEGPGPSGANVLTF. The DNA for the CDR3 is TGTGCCAGCAGTGAAGGGCCGGGCCCCTCTGGGGCCAACGTCCTGACTTTC.

This clonotype was found many times. This CDR3 reads CASNSATNEKLFF. The CDR3 bases are TGTGCCAGTAACAGCGCAACTAATGAAAAACTGTTTTTT. V usage is TRBV9 and J usage is TRBJ1-4; D is ambiguous. The V gene's germline CDR1 is SGDLS and CDR2 YYNGEE. V was trimmed by 8 bases and J by 0 bases, leaving 8 bases between them. CDR3 length: 13 residues.

This chain uses TRBV25-1 with TRBJ2-7; 10 bases are shared with TRBD1. J gave up 3 bases and V 11 bases, and 22 bases lay outside the gene matches. Germline V gene sequence: CDR1 MGHDK, CDR2 SYGVNS. This CDR3 is 18 amino acids long. The CDR3 DNA is TGTGCCTGGTTGGGCCGCAACACCGGGACAGGGGACCGCTACGAGCAGTACTTC. Translation gives CAWLGRNTGTGDRYEQYF.

This chain joins TRBV7-2 and TRBJ1-6; D perhaps matches TRBD1 (6 bases). Germline lookup yields CDR1 SGHTA and CDR2 FQGNSA. The ends were cut back, 5 bases at V and 9 bases at J, with 14 bases in the middle. CDR3 length: 14 residues. This chain's CDR3 is CASSIRQETSPLHF. The CDR3 nucleotides read TGTGCCAGCAGCATAAGACAGGAAACTTCACCCCTCCACTTT.

J is TRBJ1-6 and V is TRBV5-8; D perhaps matches TRBD1 (6 bases). The CDR3 consists of 15 residues. V lost 4 bases and J 9 bases, leaving 17 bases between the germline ends. Germline values: CDR1 SGHTS, CDR2 YDEGEE. In DNA, the CDR3 is TGTGCCAGCAGCCCCCAGGGGAGCGTCGGTTCACCCCTCCACTTT. This codes for CASSPQGSVGSPLHF.

The chain links TRBV20-1 to TRBJ1-1; TRBD1 might be the D (5 bases). The V gene lost 0 bases and the J gene lost 3 bases, with 8 bases spanning the gap. The CDR3 is 13 amino acids. Germline V gives CDR1 DFQATT, CDR2 SNEGSKA (reference sequence). The CDR3 region is CSARDTGDTEAFF. CDR3 nucleotides: TGCAGTGCTAGAGATACGGGGGACACTGAAGCTTTCTTT.

The rearrangement joins TRBV7-9 to TRBJ1-1, with D perhaps TRBD1 (5 bases). V dropped 5 bases and J dropped 11 bases, with 18 bases sitting between them. Germline loops: CDR1 SEHNR, CDR2 FQNEAQ (reference sequence). This CDR3 is 13 amino acids long. The CDR3 is CASSASAGLGAFF. The DNA for the CDR3 is TGTGCCAGCAGCGCTAGCGCGGGGCTGGGGGCTTTCTTT.

V usage is TRBV11-2 and J usage is TRBJ1-2, with D uncertain. Germline V gene data show CDR1 as SGHAT and CDR2 as FQNNGV. V dropped 2 bases and J dropped 2 bases, with 18 bases sitting between them. The CDR3 contains 17 residues. The chain's CDR3 is CASSLYLDPAANYGYTF. DNA for the CDR3: TGTGCCAGCAGCTTATATTTGGATCCAGCGGCAAACTATGGCTACACCTTC.

This clonotype was counted at least ten times. This rearrangement joins TRBV7-2 to TRBJ1-2, with 8 bases matching TRBD1. Germline CDR1 and CDR2: SGHTA and FQGNSA. This CDR3 spans 14 amino acids. V lost 5 bases, J lost 5 bases, and 7 bases stayed unmatched. The CDR3 sequence: CASSEGTGIYGYTF. For the CDR3, the DNA is TGTGCCAGCAGCGAAGGGACAGGAATATATGGCTACACCTTC.

As for this clonotype: Compared with germline, one end of the junction differs, possibly owing to a read error. The chain combines TRBV7-8 with TRBJ2-7; D ambiguous. This CDR3 comprises 13 residues. Germline values: CDR1 SGHVS, CDR2 FQNEAQ. The CDR3 sequence is CASSLGERTELYF. Here the CDR3 DNA reads TGTGCCAGCAGCTTAGGAGAAAGAACCGAGCTGTACTTC.

The chain employs TRBV24-1 and TRBJ2-3; 7 nucleotides line up with TRBD2. The ends lost 7 bases at V and 2 bases at J; junction bases unmatched: 5. Germline values: CDR1 KGHDR, CDR2 SFDVKD. This CDR3 is built from 14 residues. In nucleotides, the CDR3 is TGTGCCACCAGGGGAGGGGTCATCACAGATACGCAGTATTTT. It is translated as CATRGGVITDTQYF.

This sequence joins TRBV7-4 and TRBJ2-5, with 7 bases identical to TRBD1. V shed 6 bases and J 3 bases; nucleotides not matched to a gene: 4. Germline loops: CDR1 SGHVT, CDR2 SQSDAQ. There are 13 residues in the CDR3. The CDR3 sequence: CASRIGTEETQYF. For the CDR3, the DNA is TGTGCCAGCAGGATCGGGACAGAAGAGACCCAGTACTTC.

The chain joins TRBV2 to TRBJ2-7, with 7 positions matching TRBD1. The CDR3 is 15 residues long. CDR1 is SNHLY, CDR2 FYNNEI, per germline. The junction had 10 bases not matched to a gene; V was cut back by 7 bases and J by 1 base. The CDR3 sequence: CASNRPGTASYEQYF. As DNA, the CDR3 is TGTGCCAGCAATCGGCCCGGGACAGCATCCTACGAGCAGTACTTC.

This chain connects TRBV24-1 to TRBJ1-5; no firm D call. The CDR3 extends over 14 amino acids. Germline V gives CDR1 KGHDR, CDR2 SFDVKD. CDR3 sequence: CATQPASNDQPQHF. As DNA, the CDR3 is TGTGCGACCCAGCCTGCTTCCAACGATCAGCCCCAGCATTTT.

The rearrangement joins TRBV6-1 to TRBJ2-1, with D possibly TRBD2 on 6 matching bases. V lost 6 bases and J 5 bases, leaving 17 bases between the germline ends. This CDR3 is 15 amino acids long. Germline lookup yields CDR1 MNHNS and CDR2 SASEGT. CDR3 DNA: TGTGCCAGCAGACTAGCTTCCGGGCTAGACAATGAGCAGTTCTTC. Translating it yields CASRLASGLDNEQFF.

The chain has TRBV20-1 and TRBJ1-1; D is unclear. V was cut by 6 bases and J by 1 base, with 21 bases left in between. Germline V gene sequence: CDR1 DFQATT, CDR2 SNEGSKA (reference sequence). CDR3 length equals 16 residues. The CDR3 region has the DNA TGCAGTGCCACGAGTCCGCAAAGCCCTAAGAACACTGAAGCTTTCTTT. Encoded protein: CSATSPQSPKNTEAFF.

The chain is built from TRBV3-1 and TRBJ1-6; D call uncertain. V was shortened by 1 base and J by 1 base, with 2 bases between the two germline ends. The V gene's germline CDR1 is LGHDT and CDR2 YNNKEL (reference sequence). This CDR3 is 14 amino acids long. The CDR3: CASSQGSYNSPLHF. CDR3 DNA sequence: TGTGCCAGCAGCCAAGGGTCCTATAATTCACCCCTCCACTTT.

This sequence joins TRBV29-1 and TRBJ1-1; unclear D gene. This CDR3 region has 9 residues. Trimming stripped 8 bases from V and 9 bases from J, with 10 bases between. Germline V gene data show CDR1 as SQVTM and CDR2 as ANQGSEA. Here the CDR3 DNA reads TGCAGCTTTGGATCCCAAGCTTTCTTT. This sequence encodes CSFGSQAFF.

This clonotype occurred many times. CDR3 sequence reads: CASSYGSPYNSPLHF. The CDR3 region has the DNA TGTGCCAGCAGTTACGGAAGCCCCTATAATTCACCCCTCCACTTT. The chain employs TRBV6-5 and TRBJ1-6, with no clear D. This CDR3 region has 15 residues. Between the trimmed V and J ends, which lost 2 bases and 2 bases, there was a span of 7 bases. In germline, CDR1 is MNHEY, CDR2 SVGAGI.